Listed here are 24 T cell receptor beta chains from one sample, sequenced in a study of graft-versus-host responses after intestinal transplantation. Produced via immunoSEQ multiplex PCR; TCRdb's table is partial and in-frame only. Of approximately 20,000 clones listed, roughly 86% are singletons. The sequenced sample was PBMCs, obtained approximately 220 days after intestinal transplant. These receptors all come from a human patient who received an intestinal transplant, so some T cells may come from the graft donor.

This clone was counted a few times. The chain uses TRBV5-4 and TRBJ2-3; D gene ambiguous. V was pared by 2 bases and J by 4 bases, with 8 bases between. The CDR3 has 13 residues. Germline V gene lookup returns CDR1 SGHNT and CDR2 YYREEE (reference sequence). The DNA for the CDR3 is TGTGCCAGCAGCTTTAGGAGTCCAGATACGCAGTATTTT. It codes for CASSFRSPDTQYF.

CDR3 region: CASSLDEVAFSGNTIYF. Written as DNA, the CDR3 is TGCGCCAGCAGCTTGGACGAGGTGGCGTTCTCTGGAAACACCATATATTTT. V gene TRBV5-1 combines with J gene TRBJ1-3, with D hard to call. The CDR3 is made up of 17 amino acids. The V and J ends lost 0 bases and 0 bases respectively, with 13 bases between them. CDR1 and CDR2 (germline): SGHRS, YFSETQ. The entire variable domain, with the rest obtained from reference TRBV5-1 and TRBJ1-3, is as follows: KAGVTQTPRYLIKTRGQQVTLSCSPISGHRSVSWYQQTPGQGLQFLFEYFSETQRNKGNFPGRFSGRQFSNSRSEMNVSTLELGDSALYLCASSLDEVAFSGNTIYFGEGSWLTVV.

The V gene is TRBV2, the J gene TRBJ2-1, with TRBD2 identical over 8 bases. The CDR3 contains 15 residues. From germline, CDR1 is SNHLY and CDR2 FYNNEI. V dropped 4 bases and J dropped 7; count of bases not matched to a gene: 9. The CDR3 spells CASSGVGGAKNEQFF. The CDR3 DNA reads TGTGCCAGCAGTGGGGTCGGGGGGGCCAAAAATGAGCAGTTCTTC.

V usage is TRBV6-1 and J usage is TRBJ1-5; 7 nucleotides align to TRBD1. Germline CDR1 reads MNHNS; CDR2 reads SASEGT. Losses at the gene ends were 5 bases for V and 0 bases for J; bases not matched to a gene: 4. The CDR3 covers 15 residues. CDR3 bases: TGTGCCAGCAGTCGGGACAGTTCTAGCAATCAGCCCCAGCATTTT. Translated: CASSRDSSSNQPQHF.

J is TRBJ1-6 and V is TRBV2; D is uncertain. The CDR3 has 20 amino acids. Germline V gives CDR1 SNHLY, CDR2 FYNNEI. The germline V and J ends were trimmed by 7 bases and 12 bases, with 37 bases remaining between them. This CDR3 is CASIGLLPGRLNFGFLPLHF. The CDR3 nucleotides are TGTGCCAGCATCGGACTTTTACCGGGCCGCCTGAACTTTGGGTTTTTACCCCTCCACTTT.

This clone was seen once. The chain links TRBV6-6 to TRBJ1-1; TRBD1 is a possible D gene (5 bases). The length of the CDR3 is 13 residues. V shed 5 bases and J shed 1 base, with 8 bases lying between them. The germline V gene encodes CDR1 MNHNY and CDR2 SVGAGI (reference sequence). In DNA form, the CDR3 reads TGTGCCAGCAGTCCAGGGACGAACACTGAAGCTTTCTTT. It yields the protein CASSPGTNTEAFF.

The chain couples TRBV29-1 to TRBJ2-7, with TRBD1 matching over 9 bases. The junction had 12 bases not matched to a gene; V was cut back by 6 bases and J by 6 bases. The CDR3 extends over 14 amino acids. Germline V gene lookup returns CDR1 SQVTM and CDR2 ANQGSEA. In nucleotides, the CDR3 is TGCAGCGTCGCACCGGGACAGGGTATCGCCGAGCAGTACTTC. Translation gives CSVAPGQGIAEQYF.

The CDR3 here is CASMAGTGGSGYTF. For the CDR3, the DNA is TGTGCCAGCATGGCGGGGACAGGGGGTTCAGGCTACACCTTC. The chain employs TRBV2 and TRBJ1-2; 11 bases align to TRBD1. The CDR3 covers 14 residues. Trimming cost V 7 bases and J 8 bases; bases outside gene matches: 9. CDR1 is SNHLY and CDR2 is FYNNEI in the germline V gene.

This chain uses TRBV19 with TRBJ1-2, with D maybe TRBD1 (6 bases). Looked up from germline, CDR1 is LNHDA and CDR2 is SQIVND (reference sequence). The CDR3 covers 13 residues. Trimming shortened V by 3 bases and J by 9 bases, and 14 bases separated the two germline ends. The CDR3 protein is CASSMEQGSRYTF. The CDR3 bases are TGTGCCAGTAGTATGGAACAGGGCTCACGCTACACCTTC.

The chain carries TRBV11-2 and TRBJ1-4; 8 positions agree with TRBD1. The CDR3 is 13 amino acids. Germline V gene sequence: CDR1 SGHAT, CDR2 FQNNGV. The V and J ends lost 7 bases and 5 bases, in that order; junction bases with no gene match: 3. The CDR3 nucleotides read TGTGCCAGCAACTGGGACAGGAATGAAAAACTGTTTTTT. Amino acids: CASNWDRNEKLFF.

The chain couples TRBV2 to TRBJ2-7; D is unresolved. This CDR3 contains 13 residues. Germline assignment: CDR1 SNHLY and CDR2 FYNNEI. V was clipped by 1 base and J by 3 bases, with 7 bases between them. CDR3 bases: TGTGCCAGCAGTGAAGTTTTAGGCTACGAGCAGTACTTC. Protein sequence: CASSEVLGYEQYF.

This chain joins TRBV7-3 and TRBJ2-7, with D uncertain. CDR3 length: 14 residues. Germline V lookup: CDR1 SGHTA, CDR2 FQGTGA. Trimming removed 5 bases at V and 0 bases at J, with 11 bases between. CDR3 in amino acids: CASSPSPSSYEQYF. CDR3 bases: TGTGCCAGCAGCCCCAGTCCAAGCTCCTACGAGCAGTACTTC. Based on the CDR3 plus reference TRBV7-3 and TRBJ2-7, the full variable domain is GAGVSQTPSNKVTEKGKYVELRCDPISGHTALYWYRQSLGQGPEFLIYFQGTGAADDSGLPNDRFFAVRPEGSVSTLKIQRTERGDSAVYLCASSPSPSSYEQYFGPGTRLTVT.

This chain uses TRBV6-4 with TRBJ2-1; 7 bases fit TRBD2. This CDR3 comprises 12 residues. V dropped 10 bases and J dropped 9; count of bases not matched to a gene: 9. Germline assignment: CDR1 MRHNA and CDR2 SNTAGT. The chain's CDR3 is CATRLAGGEQFF. CDR3 coding DNA: TGTGCCACACGACTAGCTGGGGGTGAGCAGTTCTTC.

The chain is built from TRBV4-1 and TRBJ1-6; D may be TRBD1 (5 bases). The CDR3 consists of 16 residues. Germline loops: CDR1 MGHRA, CDR2 YSYEKL. Trimming removed 0 bases at V and 9 bases at J, with 15 bases between. The CDR3 sequence is CASSQDGNPGTSPLHF. The CDR3 DNA sequence: TGCGCCAGCAGCCAAGATGGGAACCCCGGGACTTCACCCCTCCACTTT.

V and J are TRBV6-6 and TRBJ1-1; D unresolved. The germline V gene has CDR1 MNHNY and CDR2 SVGAGI (reference sequence). Trimming shortened V by 6 bases and J by 4 bases, and 9 bases separated the two germline ends. This CDR3 spans 12 amino acids. CDR3 protein: CASSPSGTEAFF. DNA for the CDR3: TGTGCCAGCAGCCCCAGTGGCACTGAAGCTTTCTTT.

This clone was observed once. V is TRBV9 and J is TRBJ1-1, with 9 bases matching TRBD1. CDR3 size: 15 residues. Germline trimming cut 4 bases from V and 10 bases from J; bases unmatched to any gene: 14. In germline, CDR1 is SGDLS, CDR2 YYNGEE. This chain's CDR3 is CASSTQTGGLGGAFF. For the CDR3, the DNA is TGTGCCAGCAGCACCCAGACAGGGGGATTAGGGGGAGCTTTCTTT. The full variable domain, rest sourced from reference TRBV9 and TRBJ1-1, is DSGVTQTPKHLITATGQRVTLRCSPRSGDLSVYWYQQSLDQGLQFLIQYYNGEERAKGNILERFSAQQFPDLHSELNLSSLELGDSALYFCASSTQTGGLGGAFFGQGTRLTVV.

This clone was found once. The rearrangement uses TRBV7-9 and TRBJ1-1; maybe TRBD1 (6 bases). Germline V gene lookup returns CDR1 SEHNR and CDR2 FQNEAQ (reference sequence). V gave up 2 bases and J gave up 5 bases, with 12 bases separating them. The CDR3 spans 14 residues. As DNA, the CDR3 is TGTGCCAGCAGCTTATCAGGGGCAGGGACTGAAGCTTTCTTT. As protein: CASSLSGAGTEAFF.

The chain joins TRBV21-1 to TRBJ1-5. TRBV21-1 is tagged as a pseudogene. This CDR3 has 18 amino acids. CDR3 sequence: CASIDLAWIGGIRQPQHF. The CDR3 nucleotides read TGTGCCAGCATAGACCTAGCATGGATAGGAGGTATACGTCAGCCCCAGCATTTT.

J is TRBJ1-4 and V is TRBV5-6; D gene uncertain. The CDR3 sequence is 15 residues long. Trimming took 5 bases from V and 7 from J, leaving 18 bases between them. CDR1 is SGHDT, CDR2 YYEEEE, per germline. CDR3 nucleotide sequence: TGTGCCAGCAGGCTGCAGGACCAGCCTCTTGAAAAACTGTTTTTT. Encoded protein: CASRLQDQPLEKLFF.

The CDR3 sequence is CASSLSPDRGLYGYTF. The CDR3 DNA sequence: TGTGCCAGCAGTTTATCGCCAGACAGGGGCCTATATGGCTACACCTTC. The V and J genes are TRBV27 and TRBJ1-2, with 8 bases fitting TRBD1. This CDR3 region has 16 residues. Germline V CDR1 and CDR2: MNHEY, SMNVEV (reference sequence). V shed 0 bases and J 5 bases; nucleotides not matched to a gene: 8.

V and J are TRBV9 and TRBJ1-2; D is unresolved. Trimming removed 0 bases at V and 8 bases at J, with 14 bases between. The CDR3 is made up of 14 amino acids. Looked up from germline, CDR1 is SGDLS and CDR2 is YYNGEE. CDR3 sequence: CASSVAAGPGGYTF. CDR3 coding DNA: TGTGCCAGCAGCGTAGCGGCAGGACCGGGGGGCTACACCTTC.

The chain has TRBV30 and TRBJ1-2; D gene unclear. The CDR3 covers 12 residues. From germline, CDR1 is GTSNPN and CDR2 SVGIG (reference sequence). Trimming cost V 4 bases and J 5 bases, with 11 bases left between them. In nucleotides, the CDR3 is TGTGCCTGGACTGATGCGGAATATGGCTACACCTTC. Translation gives CAWTDAEYGYTF. Filled out from reference TRBV30 and TRBJ1-2, the complete variable domain reads SQTIHQWPATLVQPVGSPLSLECTVEGTSNPNLYWYRQAAGRGLQLLFYSVGIGQISSEVPQNLSASRPQDRQFILSSKKLLLSDSGFYLCAWTDAEYGYTFGSGTRLTVV.

The chain has TRBV7-3 and TRBJ2-1, with a tentative D call TRBD1 (5 bases). With 5 bases removed from V and 5 bases from J, the gap between germline ends came to 13 bases. The CDR3 runs to 14 residues. CDR1 SGHTA and CDR2 FQGTGA come from the germline V gene. The CDR3 protein is CASSPGQGHNEQFF. In nucleotides, the CDR3 is TGTGCCAGCAGCCCCGGGCAGGGTCACAATGAGCAGTTCTTC.

This chain's CDR3 is CASSSNGQGGDTQYF. Written as DNA, the CDR3 is TGCGCCAGCAGCTCGAATGGACAGGGAGGCGATACGCAGTATTTT. The J gene is TRBJ2-3, the V gene TRBV5-1; 8 positions match TRBD1. This CDR3 contains 15 residues. J was trimmed by 6 bases and V by 3 bases; bases with no gene match: 9. Per the germline V gene, CDR1 is SGHRS and CDR2 is YFSETQ.